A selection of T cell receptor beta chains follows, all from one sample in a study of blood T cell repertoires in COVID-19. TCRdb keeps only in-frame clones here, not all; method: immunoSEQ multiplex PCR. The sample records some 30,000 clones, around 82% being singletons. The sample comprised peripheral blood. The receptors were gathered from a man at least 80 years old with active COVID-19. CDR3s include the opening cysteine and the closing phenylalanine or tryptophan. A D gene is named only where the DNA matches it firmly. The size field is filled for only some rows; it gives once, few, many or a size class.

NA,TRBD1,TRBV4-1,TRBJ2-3,CASSQPDRDLTNTQYF,TGCGCCAGCAGCCAACCGGACAGGGACCTCACGAATACGCAGTATTTT
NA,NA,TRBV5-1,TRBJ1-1,CASSLGTVNTEAFF,TGCGCCAGCAGCTTGGGGACAGTGAACACTGAAGCTTTCTTT
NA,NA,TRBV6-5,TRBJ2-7,CASSMGRESSYEQYF,TGTGCCAGCAGCATGGGTCGGGAGAGCTCCTACGAGCAGTACTTC
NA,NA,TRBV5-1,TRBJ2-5,CASSLVQGAETQYF,TGCGCCAGCAGCTTGGTACAGGGCGCAGAGACCCAGTACTTC
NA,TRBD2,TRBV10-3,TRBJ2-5,CAISPSGGAGETQYF,TGTGCCATCAGTCCTAGCGGGGGGGCCGGAGAGACCCAGTACTTC
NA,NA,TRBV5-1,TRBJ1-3,CASSLFPGSGNTIYF,TGCGCCAGCAGCTTGTTCCCCGGCTCTGGAAACACCATATATTTT
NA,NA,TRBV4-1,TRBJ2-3,CASSQDTNTDTQYF,TGCGCCAGCAGCCAGGACACGAACACAGATACGCAGTATTTT
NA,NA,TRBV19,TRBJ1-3,CASSRGFSGNTIYF,TGTGCCAGTAGTCGGGGTTTCTCTGGAAACACCATATATTTT
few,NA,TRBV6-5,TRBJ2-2,CASIYQGTGELFF,TGTGCCAGCATCTATCAGGGTACCGGGGAGCTGTTTTTT
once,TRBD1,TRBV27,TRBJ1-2,CASRSTGPNYGYTF,TGTGCCAGCAGATCGACAGGGCCTAACTATGGCTACACCTTC